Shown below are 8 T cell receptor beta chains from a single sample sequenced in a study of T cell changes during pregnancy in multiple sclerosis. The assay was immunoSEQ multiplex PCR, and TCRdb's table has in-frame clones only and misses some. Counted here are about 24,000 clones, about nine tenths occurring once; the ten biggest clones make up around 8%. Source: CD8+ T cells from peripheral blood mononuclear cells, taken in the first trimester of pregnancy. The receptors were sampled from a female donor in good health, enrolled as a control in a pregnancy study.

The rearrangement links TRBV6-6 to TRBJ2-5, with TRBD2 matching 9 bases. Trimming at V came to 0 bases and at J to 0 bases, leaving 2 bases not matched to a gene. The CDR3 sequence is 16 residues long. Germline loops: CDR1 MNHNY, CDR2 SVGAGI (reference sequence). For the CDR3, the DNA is TGTGCCAGCAGTTACTCGCTAGCGGGGTACCAAGAGACCCAGTACTTC. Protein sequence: CASSYSLAGYQETQYF.

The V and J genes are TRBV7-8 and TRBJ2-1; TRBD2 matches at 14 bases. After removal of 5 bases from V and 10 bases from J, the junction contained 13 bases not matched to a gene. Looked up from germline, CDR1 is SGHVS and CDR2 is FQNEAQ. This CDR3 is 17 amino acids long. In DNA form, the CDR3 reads TGTGCCAGCAGCCCCTCGGGGGGACTAGCGGGGGTGTGGGAGCAGTTCTTC. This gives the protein CASSPSGGLAGVWEQFF.

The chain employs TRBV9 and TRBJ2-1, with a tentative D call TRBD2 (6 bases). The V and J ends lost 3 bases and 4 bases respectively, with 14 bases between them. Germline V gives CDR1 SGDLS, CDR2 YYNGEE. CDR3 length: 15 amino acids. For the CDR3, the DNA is TGTGCCAGCAGCGGGATCGGGGGTCAATACAATGAGCAGTTCTTC. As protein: CASSGIGGQYNEQFF.

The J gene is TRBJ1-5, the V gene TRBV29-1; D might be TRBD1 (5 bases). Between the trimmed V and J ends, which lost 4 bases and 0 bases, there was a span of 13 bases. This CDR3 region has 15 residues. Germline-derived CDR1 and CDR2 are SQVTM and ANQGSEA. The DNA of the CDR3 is TGCAGCGTTGTTTGGCCCAGGGTTAGCAATCAGCCCCAGCATTTT. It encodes CSVVWPRVSNQPQHF.

CDR3 sequence (DNA): TGTGCCAGCAGTGAGACCCCAGGGTTATTGGCTAACTATGGCTACACCTTC. It translates to CASSETPGLLANYGYTF. V and J are TRBV2 and TRBJ1-2; maybe TRBD1 (5 bases). Trimming took 3 bases from V and 0 from J, leaving 17 bases between them. This CDR3 spans 17 amino acids. CDR1 is SNHLY, CDR2 FYNNEI, per germline.

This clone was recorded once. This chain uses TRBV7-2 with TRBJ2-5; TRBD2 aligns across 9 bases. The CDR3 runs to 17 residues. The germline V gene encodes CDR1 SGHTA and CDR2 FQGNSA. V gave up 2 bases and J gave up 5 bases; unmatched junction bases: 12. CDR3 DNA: TGTGCCAGCAGCTTATTGGGGTGGCGGGGGGGCGTGGAGACCCAGTACTTC. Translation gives CASSLLGWRGGVETQYF.

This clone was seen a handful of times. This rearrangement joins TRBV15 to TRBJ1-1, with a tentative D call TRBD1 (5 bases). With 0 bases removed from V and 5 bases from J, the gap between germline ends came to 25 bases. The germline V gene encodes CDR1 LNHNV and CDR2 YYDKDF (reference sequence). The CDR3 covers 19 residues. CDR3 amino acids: CATSRDIWREGPLRTEAFF. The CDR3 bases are TGTGCCACCAGCAGAGATATCTGGAGGGAGGGACCTCTCAGGACTGAAGCTTTCTTT.

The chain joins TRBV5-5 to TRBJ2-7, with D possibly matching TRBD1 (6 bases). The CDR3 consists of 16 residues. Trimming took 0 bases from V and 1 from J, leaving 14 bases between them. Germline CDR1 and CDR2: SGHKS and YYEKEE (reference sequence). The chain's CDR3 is CASSLDGGIRSYEQYF. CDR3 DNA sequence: TGTGCCAGCAGCTTGGATGGGGGCATTAGGTCCTACGAGCAGTACTTC. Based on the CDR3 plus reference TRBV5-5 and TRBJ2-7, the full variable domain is DAGVTQSPTHLIKTRGQQVTLRCSPISGHKSVSWYQQVLGQGPQFIFQYYEKEERGRGNFPDRFSARQFPNYSSELNVNALLLGDSALYLCASSLDGGIRSYEQYFGPGTRLTVT.